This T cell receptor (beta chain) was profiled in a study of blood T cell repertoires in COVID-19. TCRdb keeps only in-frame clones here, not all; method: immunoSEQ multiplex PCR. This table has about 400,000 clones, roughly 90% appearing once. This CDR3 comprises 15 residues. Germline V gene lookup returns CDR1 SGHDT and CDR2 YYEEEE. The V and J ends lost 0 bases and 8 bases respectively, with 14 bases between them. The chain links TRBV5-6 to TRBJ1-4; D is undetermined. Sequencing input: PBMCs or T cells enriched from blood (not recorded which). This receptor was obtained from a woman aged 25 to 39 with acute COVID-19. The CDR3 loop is CASSLVGIAREKLFF. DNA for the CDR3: TGTGCCAGCAGCTTGGTAGGGATAGCGAGAGAAAAACTGTTTTTT.